The present TCR beta chain was sequenced within a study of T-cell reconstitution after alpha-beta-depleted transplantation in children. The study, taken as a whole, reports: The study reportedly traced alpha-beta T cells about two months after transplant to several hundred expanded graft clones.

At least ten counts were recorded for this clonotype. Antigen specificity is unknown. Unique molecular identifiers were incorporated when the TCRbeta library was constructed. In TCRdb, the PCR reads were re-called with MiXCR into one record per CDR3 protein. In the table there are around 490,000 distinct CDR3 sequences, about an eighth of which are singletons. This CDR3 spans 14 amino acids. V gave up 3 bases and J gave up 0 bases, with 9 bases separating them. CDR1 SGHVS and CDR2 FQNEAQ come from the germline V gene. The input for sequencing was PBMCs, mostly from graft donor cells, taken 180 days after TCRalphabeta/CD19-depleted stem cell transplant. This TCR was recovered from a female patient younger than 10 who had a stem cell transplant for aplastic anemia, so the T cells may come from the graft donor. The V gene is TRBV7-8, the J gene TRBJ2-7; D is possibly TRBD2 (6 bases). The CDR3 is CASSFAGSSYEQYF. The CDR3 nucleotides are TGTGCCAGCAGCTTTGCGGGAAGCTCCTACGAGCAGTACTTC.